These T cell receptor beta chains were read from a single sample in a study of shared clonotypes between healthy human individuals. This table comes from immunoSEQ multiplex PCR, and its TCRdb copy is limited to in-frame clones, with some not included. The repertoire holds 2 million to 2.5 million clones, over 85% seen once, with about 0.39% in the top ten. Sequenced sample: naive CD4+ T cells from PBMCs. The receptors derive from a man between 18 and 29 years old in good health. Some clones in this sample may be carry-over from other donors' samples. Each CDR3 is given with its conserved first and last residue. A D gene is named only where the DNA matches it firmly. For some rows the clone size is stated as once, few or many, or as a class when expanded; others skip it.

CDR3: CASSLTGARGEQYF
DNA: TGTGCCAGCAGCTTAACGGGGGCACGGGGCGAGCAGTACTTC
size: .
V: TRBV7-3
D: .
J: TRBJ2-7

CDR3: CASSLGGTAAGEQYF
DNA: TGTGCCAGCAGCTTAGGGGGGACTGCTGCCGGCGAGCAGTACTTC
size: .
V: TRBV11-2
D: .
J: TRBJ2-7

CDR3: CASSIPGTGNTIYF
DNA: TGTGCCAGTAGTATTCCAGGGACTGGAAACACCATATATTTT
size: .
V: TRBV19
D: .
J: TRBJ1-3

CDR3: CASSLGRSSTYEQYF
DNA: TGTGCCAGCAGCTTAGGGCGATCCTCGACCTACGAGCAGTACTTC
size: .
V: TRBV11-2
D: .
J: TRBJ2-7

CDR3: CASGFPDRLADSSYEQYF
DNA: TGTGCTAGTGGTTTCCCCGACCGTTTGGCAGACAGCTCCTACGAGCAGTACTTC
size: .
V: TRBV12-5
D: .
J: TRBJ2-7

CDR3: CASSLEGDPNTEAFF
DNA: TGCGCCAGCAGCTTGGAGGGCGACCCGAACACTGAAGCTTTCTTT
size: .
V: TRBV5-1
D: .
J: TRBJ1-1

CDR3: CASSYTDRVAGYTF
DNA: TGTGCCAGCAGTTACACCGACAGGGTGGCTGGCTACACCTTC
size: .
V: TRBV6-5
D: TRBD1
J: TRBJ1-2

CDR3: CASSFGRILDQPQHF
DNA: TGTGCCAGCAGCTTCGGGCGGATCCTTGATCAGCCCCAGCATTTT
size: .
V: TRBV7-8
D: .
J: TRBJ1-5

CDR3: CASSQAPRDTGELFF
DNA: TGTGCCAGCAGCCAGGCCCCAAGAGACACCGGGGAGCTGTTTTTT
size: .
V: TRBV7-2
D: .
J: TRBJ2-2

CDR3: CAGRLSGRRETQYF
DNA: TGTGCCGGTAGACTTAGCGGGAGAAGGGAGACCCAGTACTTC
size: .
V: TRBV6-1
D: TRBD2
J: TRBJ2-5

CDR3: CASSHLEGGELFF
DNA: TGTGCCAGCAGCCACTTAGAGGGCGGGGAGCTGTTTTTT
size: .
V: TRBV4-2
D: .
J: TRBJ2-2

CDR3: CASSTHTSGRSGTQYF
DNA: TGTGCCAGTAGTACCCACACTAGCGGACGATCAGGGACCCAGTACTTC
size: .
V: TRBV19
D: TRBD2
J: TRBJ2-5

CDR3: CASSLGSPVGHTGELFF
DNA: TGTGCCAGCAGCTTGGGGAGTCCCGTTGGACACACCGGGGAGCTGTTTTTT
size: .
V: TRBV5-6
D: .
J: TRBJ2-2

CDR3: CSVASQYNEQFF
DNA: TGCAGCGTTGCGAGTCAGTACAATGAGCAGTTCTTC
size: .
V: TRBV29-1
D: .
J: TRBJ2-1

CDR3: CASSRGAGVEQFF
DNA: TGTGCCAGCAGCCGAGGGGCGGGGGTTGAGCAGTTCTTC
size: .
V: TRBV7-3
D: TRBD2
J: TRBJ2-1

CDR3: CSVVGNYDEQYF
DNA: TGCAGCGTGGTCGGGAATTACGACGAGCAGTACTTC
size: .
V: TRBV29-1
D: .
J: TRBJ2-7

CDR3: CASIPEGGGEQYF
DNA: TGTGCCAGCATCCCGGAAGGGGGCGGTGAGCAGTACTTC
size: .
V: TRBV28
D: TRBD1
J: TRBJ2-7

CDR3: CASSEVGGRDTEAFF
DNA: TGTGCCAGCAGTGAAGTTGGGGGGAGGGACACTGAAGCTTTCTTT
size: .
V: TRBV28
D: .
J: TRBJ1-1

CDR3: CASSPPSGHLYEQYF
DNA: TGTGCCAGCTCACCACCCTCGGGACACCTTTACGAGCAGTACTTC
size: once
V: TRBV18
D: .
J: TRBJ2-7

CDR3: CAWSELEAFF
DNA: TGTGCCTGGAGTGAACTTGAAGCTTTCTTT
size: few
V: TRBV30
D: .
J: TRBJ1-1

CDR3: CASSPAGGWQPQHF
DNA: TGTGCCAGCAGCCCCGCTGGGGGGTGGCAGCCCCAGCATTTT
size: .
V: TRBV11-1
D: .
J: TRBJ1-5

CDR3: CASSQRPLGNTEAFF
DNA: TGTGCCAGCAGCCAAAGACCCTTAGGGAATACTGAAGCTTTCTTT
size: few
V: TRBV16
D: .
J: TRBJ1-1

CDR3: CASSLGTSQETQYF
DNA: TGTGCCAGCAGTTTAGGGACTAGCCAAGAGACCCAGTACTTC
size: .
V: TRBV28
D: TRBD2
J: TRBJ2-5

CDR3: CASKPLGQGAGNEQFF
DNA: TGTGCCAGCAAACCCCTAGGTCAGGGGGCTGGCAATGAGCAGTTCTTC
size: .
V: TRBV14
D: TRBD1
J: TRBJ2-1

CDR3: CASSPGTVNTEAFF
DNA: TGTGCCAGCTCACCAGGGACGGTGAACACTGAAGCTTTCTTT
size: few
V: TRBV18
D: .
J: TRBJ1-1

CDR3: CASSLDSGKQFF
DNA: TGTGCCAGCAGCCTAGATAGCGGGAAGCAGTTCTTC
size: .
V: TRBV7-2
D: TRBD2
J: TRBJ2-1

CDR3: CASSLVLQKWAEAFF
DNA: TGTGCCAGCAGCTTAGTACTACAGAAGTGGGCTGAAGCTTTCTTT
size: .
V: TRBV7-8
D: .
J: TRBJ1-1

CDR3: CASSRMGTEAFF
DNA: TGTGCCAGCAGTAGAATGGGCACTGAAGCTTTCTTT
size: .
V: TRBV6-5
D: .
J: TRBJ1-1

CDR3: CASSLVFQLPEAFF
DNA: TGTGCCAGCAGTTTGGTTTTCCAGCTCCCTGAAGCTTTCTTT
size: .
V: TRBV28
D: .
J: TRBJ1-1

CDR3: CASSEVGTSGSYEQYF
DNA: TGTGCCAGCAGTGAAGTAGGGACTAGCGGGAGCTACGAGCAGTACTTC
size: once
V: TRBV2
D: TRBD2
J: TRBJ2-7

CDR3: CASSQSVLRDYGYTF
DNA: TGTGCCAGCAGCCAGTCCGTCCTCCGCGACTATGGCTACACCTTC
size: .
V: TRBV5-4
D: .
J: TRBJ1-2

CDR3: CASSQDLAGPNYGYTF
DNA: TGCGCCAGCAGCCAAGATTTGGCGGGACCTAACTATGGCTACACCTTC
size: .
V: TRBV4-3
D: .
J: TRBJ1-2

CDR3: CSARRDSFSFF
DNA: TGCAGTGCTAGGCGGGACTCATTCTCGTTCTTC
size: .
V: TRBV20-1
D: .
J: TRBJ2-1

CDR3: CASSATLQGEQYF
DNA: TGTGCCAGCAGTGCGACCCTCCAGGGCGAGCAGTACTTC
size: .
V: TRBV2
D: .
J: TRBJ2-7

CDR3: CASSLMRLAGGEETQYF
DNA: TGTGCCAGCAGCTTAATGAGACTTGCGGGAGGGGAAGAGACCCAGTACTTC
size: .
V: TRBV7-6
D: TRBD2
J: TRBJ2-5

CDR3: CASSGLAGASYNEQFF
DNA: TGTGCCAGCAGCGGCCTGGCGGGAGCCTCCTACAATGAGCAGTTCTTC
size: .
V: TRBV28
D: TRBD2
J: TRBJ2-1

CDR3: CASARGDYGYTF
DNA: TGTGCCAGCGCCAGGGGAGACTATGGCTACACCTTC
size: .
V: TRBV28
D: .
J: TRBJ1-2

CDR3: CASSRGQLYEQYF
DNA: TGCGCCAGCAGCCGGGGACAGCTCTACGAGCAGTACTTC
size: .
V: TRBV5-1
D: TRBD1
J: TRBJ2-7

CDR3: CATSRPGTAQETQYF
DNA: TGTGCCACCAGCAGGCCCGGGACAGCCCAAGAGACCCAGTACTTC
size: .
V: TRBV15
D: TRBD1
J: TRBJ2-5

CDR3: CASSLDARLSGNTIYF
DNA: TGTGCCAGCAGTTTAGATGCCAGACTCTCTGGAAACACCATATATTTT
size: .
V: TRBV28
D: .
J: TRBJ1-3

CDR3: CASAMGTGELFF
DNA: TGTGCCAGCGCCATGGGGACCGGGGAGCTGTTTTTT
size: .
V: TRBV28
D: .
J: TRBJ2-2

CDR3: CAWSLPGRLTYEQYF
DNA: TGTGCCTGGAGTCTACCGGGACGCCTTACCTACGAGCAGTACTTC
size: once
V: TRBV30
D: .
J: TRBJ2-7

CDR3: CASSPRTGRDGELFF
DNA: TGTGCCAGCAGCCCTCGGACAGGGAGGGACGGGGAGCTGTTTTTT
size: .
V: TRBV13
D: .
J: TRBJ2-2

CDR3: CASSLVVRRRGYEQYF
DNA: TGTGCCAGCAGCTTAGTGGTACGGAGGCGGGGCTACGAGCAGTACTTC
size: once
V: TRBV11-2
D: .
J: TRBJ2-7

CDR3: CASTYTDTQYF
DNA: TGTGCCTCGACGTACACAGATACGCAGTATTTT
size: .
V: TRBV30
D: .
J: TRBJ2-3

CDR3: CASSRIDRGLDEQFF
DNA: TGCGCCAGCAGCCGGATCGACCGGGGCCTGGATGAGCAGTTCTTC
size: .
V: TRBV4-1
D: .
J: TRBJ2-1

CDR3: CASSAGNNEKLFF
DNA: TGTGCCAGCAGTGCGGGGAATAATGAAAAACTGTTTTTT
size: .
V: TRBV2
D: .
J: TRBJ1-4

CDR3: CASSHSPFYEQYF
DNA: TGTGCCAGCAGCCACAGTCCGTTCTACGAGCAGTACTTC
size: .
V: TRBV7-2
D: .
J: TRBJ2-7

CDR3: CASRDSPGNTIYF
DNA: TGTGCCAGTAGAGACAGCCCAGGAAACACCATATATTTT
size: .
V: TRBV6-5
D: .
J: TRBJ1-3

CDR3: CASSSGVNTEAFF
DNA: TGCGCCAGCAGCTCAGGGGTGAACACTGAAGCTTTCTTT
size: .
V: TRBV4-1
D: .
J: TRBJ1-1

CDR3: CASSNRQGNEKLFF
DNA: TGTGCCAGCAGCAATCGACAGGGAAATGAAAAACTGTTTTTT
size: .
V: TRBV7-9
D: TRBD1
J: TRBJ1-4

CDR3: CASSGMEGNQPQHF
DNA: TGTGCCAGTAGTGGGATGGAAGGCAATCAGCCCCAGCATTTT
size: few
V: TRBV19
D: .
J: TRBJ1-5

CDR3: CSVTEQAGNTIYF
DNA: TGCAGCGTCACGGAGCAGGCTGGAAACACCATATATTTT
size: .
V: TRBV29-1
D: .
J: TRBJ1-3